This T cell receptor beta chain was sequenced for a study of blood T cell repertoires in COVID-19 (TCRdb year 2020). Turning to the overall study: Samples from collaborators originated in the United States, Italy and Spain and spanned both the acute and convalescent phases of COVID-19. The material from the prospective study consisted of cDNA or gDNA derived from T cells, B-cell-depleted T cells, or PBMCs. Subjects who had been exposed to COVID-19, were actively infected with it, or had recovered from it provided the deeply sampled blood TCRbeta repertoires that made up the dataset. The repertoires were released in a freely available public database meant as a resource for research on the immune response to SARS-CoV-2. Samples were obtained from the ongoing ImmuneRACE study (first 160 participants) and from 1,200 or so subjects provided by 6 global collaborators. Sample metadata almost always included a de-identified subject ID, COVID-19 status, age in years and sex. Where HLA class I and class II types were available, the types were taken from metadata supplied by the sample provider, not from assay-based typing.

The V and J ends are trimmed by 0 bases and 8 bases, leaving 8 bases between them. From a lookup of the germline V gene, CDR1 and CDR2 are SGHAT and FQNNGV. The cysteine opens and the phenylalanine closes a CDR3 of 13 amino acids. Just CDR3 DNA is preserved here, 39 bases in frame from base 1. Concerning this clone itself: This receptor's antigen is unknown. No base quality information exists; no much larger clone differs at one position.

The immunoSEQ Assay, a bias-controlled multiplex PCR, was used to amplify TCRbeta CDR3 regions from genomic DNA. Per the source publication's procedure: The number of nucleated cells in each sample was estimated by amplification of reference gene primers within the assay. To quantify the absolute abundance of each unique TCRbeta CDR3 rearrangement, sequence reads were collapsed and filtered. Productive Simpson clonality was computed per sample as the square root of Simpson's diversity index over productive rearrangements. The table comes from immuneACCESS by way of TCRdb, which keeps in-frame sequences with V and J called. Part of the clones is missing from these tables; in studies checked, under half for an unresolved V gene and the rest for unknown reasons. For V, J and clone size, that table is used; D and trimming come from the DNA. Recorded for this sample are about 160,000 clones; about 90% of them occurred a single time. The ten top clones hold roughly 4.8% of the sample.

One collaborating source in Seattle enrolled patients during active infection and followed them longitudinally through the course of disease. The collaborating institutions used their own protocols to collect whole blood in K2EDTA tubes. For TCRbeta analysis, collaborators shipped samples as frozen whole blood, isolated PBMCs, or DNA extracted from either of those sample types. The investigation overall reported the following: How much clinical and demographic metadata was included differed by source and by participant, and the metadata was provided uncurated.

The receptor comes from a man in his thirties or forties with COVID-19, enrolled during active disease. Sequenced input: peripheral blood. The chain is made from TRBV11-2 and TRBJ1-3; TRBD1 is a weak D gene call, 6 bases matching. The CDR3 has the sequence CASSLDRGHTIYF. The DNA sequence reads TGTGCCAGCAGCTTAGACAGGGGTCACACCATATATTTT.